This TCR beta chain was sequenced in a study of blood T cell repertoires in COVID-19. The overall study: Researchers got acute and convalescent COVID-19 samples from the United States, Italy and Spain. The analysed material was cDNA or gDNA that came from T cells, B-cell-depleted T cells, or PBMCs.

This clone is a singleton in its sample. CDR1 is MNHNS, CDR2 SASEGT, per germline. The germline V and J ends were trimmed by 0 bases and 3 bases, with 12 bases remaining between them. The CDR3 runs 15 residues. Original handling: Reference gene primers were amplified, and this amplification served to estimate nucleated cell counts. Generated by immunoSEQ multiplex PCR, the TCRdb table keeps only in-frame clones and is missing some. The V and J calls and clone size were taken over from that table, and D and trimming were inferred from the DNA. This table has about 78,000 clones, roughly 91% appearing once.

The clonotype originates from a woman aged 45-65 years in a cohort sampled during active COVID-19. The sequencing input was peripheral blood. The V gene is TRBV6-1, the J gene TRBJ2-7, with a possible D match to TRBD2 (6 bases). The CDR3 loop is CASSEAGTYVYEQYF. Written as DNA, the CDR3 is TGTGCCAGCAGTGAAGCCGGGACTTACGTCTACGAGCAGTACTTC.